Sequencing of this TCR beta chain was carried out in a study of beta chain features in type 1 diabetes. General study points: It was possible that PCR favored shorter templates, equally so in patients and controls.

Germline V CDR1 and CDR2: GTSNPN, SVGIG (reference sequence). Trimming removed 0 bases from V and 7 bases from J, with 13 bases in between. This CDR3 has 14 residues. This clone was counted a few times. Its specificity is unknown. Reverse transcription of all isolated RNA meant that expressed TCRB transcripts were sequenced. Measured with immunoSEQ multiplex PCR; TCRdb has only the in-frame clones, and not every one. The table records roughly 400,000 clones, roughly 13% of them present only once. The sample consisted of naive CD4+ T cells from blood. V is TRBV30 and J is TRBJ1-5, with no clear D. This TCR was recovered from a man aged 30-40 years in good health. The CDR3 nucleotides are TGTGCCTGGAGTGTTGACCCGCACGGCCAGCCCCAGCATTTT. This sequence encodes CAWSVDPHGQPQHF.